A selection of T cell receptor beta chains follows, all from one sample in a study of CD8 T cells in ankylosing spondylitis. TCRdb re-called the 5' RACE reads with MiXCR, one entry per CDR3 protein. The top ten clones hold roughly a fifth of a sample with roughly 700,000 distinct CDR3 sequences, about 20% of them seen once. The sample taken for sequencing was blood, either unsorted or a sorted T cell fraction (not recorded which). The receptors were sampled from a male donor with ankylosing spondylitis. Both conserved end residues are part of each CDR3. D genes are given only for firm matches. A row's size may be missing; if present it is once, few, many or a size class.

v_gene	d_gene	abundance	j_gene	CDR3nt	CDR3aa
TRBV4-2	NA	NA	TRBJ2-5	TGTGCCAGCAGCCAAGAGAGAGGGACCCAAGAGACCCAGTACTTC	CASSQERGTQETQYF
TRBV7-9	NA	few	TRBJ1-5	TGTGCCAGCAGTTCCCTAAATTCCAATCAGCCCCAGCATTTT	CASSSLNSNQPQHF
TRBV5-1	NA	NA	TRBJ2-1	TGCGCCAGCAGCTTCCGGGCCCTAGGTGGTAATGAGCAGTTCTTC	CASSFRALGGNEQFF
TRBV10-3	NA	NA	TRBJ2-1	TGTGCCATCAGTGAGTCCAACAATGAGCAGTTCTTC	CAISESNNEQFF
TRBV7-9	TRBD1	NA	TRBJ1-1	TGTGCCAGCAGCCCGGGACAGGGCGTGAGAACTGAAGCTTTCTTT	CASSPGQGVRTEAFF
TRBV29-1	NA	few	TRBJ2-1	TGCAGCCTAAAGGAAGGGGGGGCAACCTACAATGAGCAGTTCTTC	CSLKEGGATYNEQFF
TRBV7-9	NA	NA	TRBJ2-7	TGTGCCAGCAGCTCTAATGCTTACGAGCAGTACTTC	CASSSNAYEQYF
TRBV29-1	NA	NA	TRBJ2-3	TGCAGCGTTGAAAGGGGGAAGGGTAGGAGCACAGATACGCAGTATTTT	CSVERGKGRSTDTQYF
TRBV7-2	NA	few	TRBJ1-1	TGTGCCAGCAGCCCGAAGACTGAAGCTTTCTTT	CASSPKTEAFF
TRBV7-3	NA	many	TRBJ2-1	TGTGCCAGCAGCTTGGAGCGGGACAATGAGCAGTTCTTC	CASSLERDNEQFF
TRBV13	TRBD1	NA	TRBJ1-6	TGTGCCAGCAGCTCCCGGACAGGGTCTTCACCCCTCCACTTT	CASSSRTGSSPLHF
TRBV20-1	NA	NA	TRBJ2-3	TGCAGTGCTAGAGATCCCCAGGGGGGGCAGGGGGCAGGGGATACGCAGTATTTT	CSARDPQGGQGAGDTQYF
TRBV6-1	TRBD1	NA	TRBJ1-1	TGTGCCAGCAATGGACAGGGACGGGTGAACACTGAAGCTTTCTTT	CASNGQGRVNTEAFF
TRBV24-1	TRBD1	NA	TRBJ2-1	TGTGCCACCAGTGATTACGGGACAGGGGGCAACGATGAGCAGTTCTTC	CATSDYGTGGNDEQFF
TRBV20-1	NA	many	TRBJ1-5	TGCAGTGCTAGCGGCCTGGGCAATCAGCCCCAGCATTTT	CSASGLGNQPQHF
TRBV15	TRBD1	NA	TRBJ1-2	TGTGCCACCAGCAGAGGGACAGGGGACTATGGCTACACCTTC	CATSRGTGDYGYTF
TRBV29-1	NA	NA	TRBJ2-5	TGCAGCGTTGATAAAATGGGAGAGACCCAGTACTTC	CSVDKMGETQYF
TRBV5-1	NA	NA	TRBJ2-2	TGCGCCAGCAGCTTGCGGCGCGGGGACACCGGGGAGCTGTTTTTT	CASSLRRGDTGELFF
TRBV7-8	TRBD1	few	TRBJ2-1	TGTGCCAGCAGCCCACCGGGACAGGGGCAGTTCTTC	CASSPPGQGQFF
TRBV20-1	TRBD2	few	TRBJ2-7	TGCAGTGCTAGCTCGGTGGAGGGAGCGGGGGGTGACGAGCAGTACTTC	CSASSVEGAGGDEQYF
TRBV7-6	TRBD1	NA	TRBJ2-2	TGTGCCAGCAGCGAGGACAGGGGGGACACCGGGGAGCTGTTTTTT	CASSEDRGDTGELFF
TRBV18	NA	few	TRBJ1-4	TGTGCCAGCTCATCAACAGGGAAGAAGAATGAAAAACTGTTTTTT	CASSSTGKKNEKLFF